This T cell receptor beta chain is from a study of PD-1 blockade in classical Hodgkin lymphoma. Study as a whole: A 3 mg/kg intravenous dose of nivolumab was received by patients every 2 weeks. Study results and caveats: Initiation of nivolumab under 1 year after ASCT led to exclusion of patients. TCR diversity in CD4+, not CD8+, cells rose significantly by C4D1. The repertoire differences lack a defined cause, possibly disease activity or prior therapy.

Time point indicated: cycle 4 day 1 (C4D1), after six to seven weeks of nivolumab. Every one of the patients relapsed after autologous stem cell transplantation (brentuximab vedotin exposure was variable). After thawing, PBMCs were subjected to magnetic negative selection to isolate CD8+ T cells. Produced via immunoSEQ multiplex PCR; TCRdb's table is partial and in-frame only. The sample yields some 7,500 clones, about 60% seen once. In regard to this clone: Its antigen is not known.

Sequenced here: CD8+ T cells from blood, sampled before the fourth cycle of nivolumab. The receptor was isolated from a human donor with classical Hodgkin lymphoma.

The CDR3 DNA reads as TGTGCCAGCAGCGTAGCGGGGACTGGGGCCAACGTCCTGACTTTC. This encodes CASSVAGTGANVLTF. The V gene is TRBV9, the J gene TRBJ2-6, with D perhaps matching TRBD2 (5 bases). V lost 0 bases to trimming and J lost 2 bases, with 6 bases between them. The germline V gene has CDR1 SGDLS and CDR2 YYNGEE. The CDR3 runs to 15 residues.